This is a list of T cell receptor beta chains from one sample in a study of CD8 T cells in ankylosing spondylitis. One entry per CDR3 protein, called by TCRdb with MiXCR from the 5' RACE reads. The table records 700,000 to 1,000,000 distinct CDR3 sequences, about 11% of them present only once. The sequencing sample was made of blood, either unsorted or a sorted T cell fraction (not recorded which). Source of these receptors: a male donor with ankylosing spondylitis. Both conserved end residues are part of each CDR3. The order of the fields is D gene, J gene, CDR3 length, clone size, V gene, CDR3 protein, CDR3 DNA. A D gene is named only where the DNA matches it firmly. Clone size appears in some rows only: once, few, many, or a class for an expanded clone.

TRBD1 | TRBJ2-3 | 14 | many | TRBV10-3 | CATQGAWGTDTQYF | TGTGCCACCCAGGGGGCGTGGGGCACAGATACGCAGTATTTT
TRBD1 | TRBJ2-3 | 16 | few | TRBV24-1 | CATSDRRQGGADTQYF | TGTGCCACCAGTGATCGGCGACAGGGTGGAGCAGATACGCAGTATTTT
TRBD1 | TRBJ1-1 | 14 | few | TRBV20-1 | CSARPPGGYTEAFF | TGCAGTGCTAGACCTCCAGGGGGCTACACTGAAGCTTTCTTT
. | TRBJ2-7 | 13 | . | TRBV20-1 | CSAGLVGSHEQYF | TGCAGTGCTGGGTTGGTAGGGTCCCACGAGCAGTACTTC
. | TRBJ1-1 | 12 | many | TRBV12-3/TRBV12-4 | CASSFGDTEAFF | TGTGCCAGCAGTTTCGGGGACACTGAAGCTTTCTTT
TRBD1 | TRBJ1-1 | 14 | few | TRBV20-1 | CSALQGWTGTEAFF | TGCAGTGCTTTACAGGGGTGGACGGGCACTGAAGCTTTCTTT
. | TRBJ1-5 | 12 | many | TRBV7-9 | CASTDSNQPQHF | TGTGCCAGCACCGATAGTAATCAGCCCCAGCATTTT
TRBD1 | TRBJ1-2 | 13 | few | TRBV20-1 | CSAREDRPDGYTF | TGCAGTGCTAGAGAGGACAGGCCTGATGGCTACACCTTC
. | TRBJ1-5 | 14 | many | TRBV4-2 | CASTRDSGDQPQHF | TGTGCCAGCACCCGAGACAGTGGGGATCAGCCCCAGCATTTT
. | TRBJ2-3 | 17 | few | TRBV20-1 | CSARDATAKYFTDTQYF | TGCAGTGCTAGAGATGCCACGGCCAAATACTTCACAGATACGCAGTATTTT
. | TRBJ2-3 | 14 | few | TRBV20-1 | CSASRRRLGDTQYF | TGCAGTGCTAGTCGAAGGAGGCTGGGGGATACGCAGTATTTT
. | TRBJ1-3 | 15 | few | TRBV4-2 | CASSQDRGQRNTIYF | TGTGCCAGCAGCCAAGATAGGGGCCAACGGAACACCATATATTTT
. | TRBJ2-2 | 11 | few | TRBV6-2/TRBV6-3 | CASTFTGELFF | TGTGCCAGCACCTTCACCGGGGAGCTGTTTTTT
. | TRBJ2-7 | 14 | few | TRBV5-6 | CASSLVGDIYEQYF | TGTGCCAGCAGCTTGGTCGGGGACATCTACGAGCAGTACTTC
. | TRBJ2-1 | 11 | many | TRBV10-3 | CAISEFSEQFF | TGTGCCATCAGTGAGTTCTCCGAGCAGTTCTTC
. | TRBJ2-3 | 12 | . | TRBV11-2 | CASRGPSDTQYF | TGTGCCAGTCGAGGACCCTCTGATACGCAGTATTTT
. | TRBJ2-6 | 15 | many | TRBV6-1 | CASSLARSGANVLTF | TGTGCCAGCAGCCTGGCCCGCTCTGGGGCCAACGTCCTGACTTTC
. | TRBJ1-1 | 14 | many | TRBV5-1 | CASSFDGGNTEAFF | TGCGCCAGCAGCTTCGACGGGGGGAACACTGAAGCTTTCTTT
. | TRBJ2-1 | 15 | few | TRBV5-1 | CASSLGPALGNEQFF | TGCGCCAGCAGCTTGGGGCCCGCCCTGGGGAATGAGCAGTTCTTC
TRBD1 | TRBJ2-7 | 15 | . | TRBV6-2/TRBV6-3 | CASSYFGTGTYEQYF | TGTGCCAGCAGTTACTTCGGGACAGGGACCTACGAGCAGTACTTC
TRBD1 | TRBJ1-1 | 15 | few | TRBV3-1 | CASSQARRGSPEAFF | TGTGCCAGCAGCCAAGCACGCAGGGGGTCCCCAGAAGCTTTCTTT
. | TRBJ2-3 | 14 | few | TRBV5-1 | CASSLGPLPDTQYF | TGCGCCAGCAGCTTGGGCCCACTACCGGATACGCAGTATTTT
. | TRBJ2-7 | 16 | many | TRBV20-1 | CSAPPPGLGSTYEQYF | TGCAGTGCCCCACCCCCGGGGCTAGGATCGACCTACGAGCAGTACTTC
TRBD1 | TRBJ1-2 | 15 | . | TRBV5-6 | CASSLPWDRGYGYTF | TGTGCCAGCAGCTTGCCTTGGGACAGGGGCTATGGCTACACCTTC
. | TRBJ2-3 | 14 | . | TRBV6-1 | CASRMGVSTDTQYF | TGTGCCAGCAGGATGGGAGTCAGCACAGATACGCAGTATTTT
TRBD2 | TRBJ2-1 | 15 | . | TRBV20-1 | CSAPDGLAGYNEQFF | TGCAGTGCTCCAGACGGGCTAGCGGGATACAATGAGCAGTTCTTC
TRBD1 | TRBJ1-2 | 14 | many | TRBV29-1 | CSGGDRASNYGYTF | TGCAGCGGTGGGGACAGGGCTTCTAACTATGGCTACACCTTC
TRBD2 | TRBJ2-7 | 16 | . | TRBV12-3/TRBV12-4 | CATSRGQRGGTYEQYF | TGTGCCACCTCTAGGGGTCAGCGGGGGGGAACCTACGAGCAGTACTTC
. | TRBJ1-4 | 16 | few | TRBV4-3 | CASSHLRAEGVGKLFF | TGCGCCAGCAGCCACCTACGGGCGGAGGGGGTTGGAAAACTGTTTTTT
. | TRBJ2-7 | 13 | few | TRBV20-1 | CSARPTGRYEQYF | TGCAGTGCTAGGCCCACAGGGCGCTACGAGCAGTACTTC
TRBD1 | TRBJ2-1 | 14 | few | TRBV7-6 | CASSQRTGFDEQFF | TGTGCCAGCAGCCAAAGGACAGGGTTCGATGAGCAGTTCTTC
. | TRBJ2-1 | 12 | . | TRBV7-2 | CASSLAHGTLFF | TGTGCCAGCAGCTTAGCCCACGGGACTCTGTTCTTC
. | TRBJ2-7 | 14 | few | TRBV6-2/TRBV6-3 | CASRAPGKSYEQYF | TGTGCCAGCAGGGCTCCGGGGAAATCCTACGAGCAGTACTTC
. | TRBJ1-2 | 14 | . | TRBV7-2 | CASSLLQSVYGYTF | TGTGCCAGCAGCCTTCTACAGAGCGTCTATGGCTACACCTTC
. | TRBJ1-1 | 14 | few | TRBV15 | CATSRAKGGTEAFF | TGTGCCACCAGCAGAGCCAAGGGAGGCACTGAAGCTTTCTTT
. | TRBJ1-4 | 15 | many | TRBV7-2 | CASSSRSSTNEKLFF | TGTGCCAGCAGCTCCCGTAGTTCAACTAATGAAAAACTGTTTTTT
. | TRBJ2-7 | 9 | . | TRBV20-1 | CSATRGQYF | TGCAGTGCTACCCGGGGGCAGTACTTC